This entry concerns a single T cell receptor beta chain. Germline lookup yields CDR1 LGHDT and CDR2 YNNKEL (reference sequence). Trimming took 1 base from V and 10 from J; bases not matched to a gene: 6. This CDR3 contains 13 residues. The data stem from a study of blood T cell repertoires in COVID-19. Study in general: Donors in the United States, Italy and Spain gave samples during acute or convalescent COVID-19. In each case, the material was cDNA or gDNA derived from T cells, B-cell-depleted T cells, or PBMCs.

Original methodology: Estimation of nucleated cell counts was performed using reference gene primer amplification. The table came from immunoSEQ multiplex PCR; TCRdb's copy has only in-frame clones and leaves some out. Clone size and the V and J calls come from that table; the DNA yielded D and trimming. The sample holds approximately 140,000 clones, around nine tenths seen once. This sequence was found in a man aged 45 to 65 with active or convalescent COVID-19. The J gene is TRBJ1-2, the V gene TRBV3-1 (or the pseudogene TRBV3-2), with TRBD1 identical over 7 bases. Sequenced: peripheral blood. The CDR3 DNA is TGTGCCAGCAGCCAAGGGGACAGCGATCACTACACCTTC. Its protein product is CASSQGDSDHYTF.